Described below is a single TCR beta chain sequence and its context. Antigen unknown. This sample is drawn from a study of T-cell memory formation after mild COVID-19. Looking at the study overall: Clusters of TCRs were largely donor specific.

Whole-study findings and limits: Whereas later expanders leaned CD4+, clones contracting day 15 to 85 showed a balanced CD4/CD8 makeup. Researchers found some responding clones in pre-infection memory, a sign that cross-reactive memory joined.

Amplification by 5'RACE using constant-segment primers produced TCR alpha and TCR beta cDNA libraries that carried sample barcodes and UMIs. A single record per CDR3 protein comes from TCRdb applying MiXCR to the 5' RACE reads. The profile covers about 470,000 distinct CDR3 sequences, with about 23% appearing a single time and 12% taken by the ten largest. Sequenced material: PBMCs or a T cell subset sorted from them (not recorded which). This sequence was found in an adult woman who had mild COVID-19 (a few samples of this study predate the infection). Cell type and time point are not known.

CDR3 DNA: TGTGCCACCAGCAGAGATGAGGGTCCAGGGGCCGAATCCTACGAGCAGTACTTC. Amino acid sequence: CATSRDEGPGAESYEQYF. This chain links TRBV15 with TRBJ2-7, with D possibly matching TRBD1 (6 bases). Trimming left V 0 bases short and J 1 base short, with 19 bases between. CDR3 length equals 18 residues. Germline-derived CDR1 and CDR2 are LNHNV and YYDKDF (reference sequence).